One and the same sample provided the 24 T cell receptor beta chains below, sequenced in a study of blood T cell repertoires in COVID-19. Assay used: immunoSEQ multiplex PCR; TCRdb lists only in-frame clones, some missing. The sample has some 200,000 clones, approximately 82% seen once. The material sequenced was PBMCs or T cells enriched from blood (not recorded which). These receptors were obtained from a woman aged 45-59 years who had recovered from COVID-19.

CDR3 protein: CASSLGVSGSPLHF. CDR3 bases: TGCGCCAGCAGCTTGGGCGTTTCAGGTTCACCCCTCCACTTT. V gene TRBV5-1 combines with J gene TRBJ1-6; D gene ambiguous. The CDR3 runs 14 residues. Per germline, CDR1 SGHRS and CDR2 YFSETQ. V was cut by 0 bases and J by 9 bases, with 10 bases left in between.

V and J are TRBV5-8 and TRBJ2-1; a weak D match, TRBD2 (6 bases). CDR1 and CDR2 (germline): SGHTS, YDEGEE. The CDR3 covers 15 residues. Trimming took 9 bases from V and 0 from J, leaving 16 bases between them. The CDR3 region is CANHLRGSSYNEQFF. The CDR3 coding sequence is TGTGCCAACCACCTTCGGGGGAGCTCCTACAATGAGCAGTTCTTC.

The CDR3 loop is CASSSAGGYGYTF. CDR3 sequence (DNA): TGTGCCAGCAGCTCCGCAGGGGGCTATGGCTACACCTTC. V and J are TRBV7-2 and TRBJ1-2, with 7 bases fitting TRBD1. Germline loops: CDR1 SGHTA, CDR2 FQGNSA. This CDR3 is 13 amino acids long. Trimming at V came to 4 bases and at J to 4 bases, leaving 3 bases not matched to a gene.

This rearrangement joins TRBV6-6 to TRBJ2-5; D gene uncertain. Trimming took off 6 bases at V and 3 bases at J, with 11 bases between the two ends. Germline values: CDR1 MNHNY, CDR2 SVGAGI (reference sequence). This CDR3 has 13 amino acids. CDR3 nucleotide sequence: TGTGCCAGCAGGGAGACTTGGGAAGAGACCCAGTACTTC. It yields the protein CASRETWEETQYF.

The J gene is TRBJ2-5, the V gene TRBV4-2; D is unresolved. Germline assignment: CDR1 LGHNA and CDR2 YNFKEQ. V was pared by 0 bases and J by 4 bases, with 6 bases between. This CDR3 contains 13 residues. CDR3 nucleotides: TGTGCCAGCAGCCAAGATGCTAGAGAGACCCAGTACTTC. Translation gives CASSQDARETQYF.

This chain connects TRBV7-9 to TRBJ2-5, with 8 bases matching TRBD2. CDR3 length equals 13 residues. CDR1 and CDR2 (germline): SEHNR, FQNEAQ (reference sequence). J lost 5 bases, V lost 8 bases, and 7 bases had no gene match. DNA of the CDR3: TGTGCCAGCCAAATGACTAGCGTTGAGACCCAGTACTTC. This codes for CASQMTSVETQYF.

The chain joins TRBV4-2 to TRBJ2-7, with 13 bases aligning to TRBD2. CDR3 length: 16 amino acids. CDR1 and CDR2 (germline): LGHNA, YNFKEQ. V lost 0 bases and J lost 4; bases outside the gene matches: 3. The CDR3 DNA reads as TGTGCCAGCAGCCAAGATCGGACTAGCGGGAGATACGAGCAGTACTTC. Translated: CASSQDRTSGRYEQYF.

The V and J genes are TRBV6-5 and TRBJ1-2, with TRBD1 matching over 7 bases. Germline V gene sequence: CDR1 MNHEY, CDR2 SVGAGI. V trimming: 0 bases; J trimming: 8 bases; junction bases outside the gene matches: 9. This CDR3 is 15 amino acids long. The CDR3 is CASSYSRSQGEGYTF. CDR3 in DNA: TGTGCCAGCAGTTACTCGAGAAGCCAGGGGGAAGGCTACACCTTC.

This clone was picked up one time. The chain recombines TRBV7-2 with TRBJ1-5; D not resolved. The CDR3 contains 13 residues. From germline, CDR1 is SGHTA and CDR2 FQGNSA. Trimming left V 4 bases short and J 0 bases short, with 4 bases between. This CDR3 reads CASSSYSNQPQHF. The DNA of the CDR3 is TGTGCCAGCAGCTCTTATAGCAATCAGCCCCAGCATTTT.

V is TRBV7-9 and J is TRBJ2-3; TRBD1 agrees at 8 bases. The germline gives CDR1 SEHNR, CDR2 FQNEAQ (reference sequence). V lost 5 bases and J lost 5; bases outside the gene matches: 6. This CDR3 contains 14 residues. The CDR3 nucleotides are TGTGCCAGCAGCATAGGACAGGGTAAAGATACGCAGTATTTT. This encodes CASSIGQGKDTQYF.

The chain couples TRBV15 to TRBJ2-1, with a tentative D call TRBD1 (8 bases). Germline-derived CDR1 and CDR2 are LNHNV and YYDKDF (reference sequence). The CDR3 extends over 14 amino acids. V gave up 11 bases and J gave up 5 bases, with 19 bases separating them. The CDR3 here is CASGRDRWNNEQFF. DNA of the CDR3: TGTGCCTCGGGGAGGGACAGGTGGAACAATGAGCAGTTCTTC.

This chain joins TRBV24-1 and TRBJ2-6; no clear D. Germline values: CDR1 KGHDR, CDR2 SFDVKD. The CDR3 totals 16 residues. Deletions cut 12 bases from V and 1 base from J, with 18 bases between. The CDR3: CAPVAPRGSGANVLTF. For the CDR3, the DNA is TGTGCCCCCGTAGCACCCCGAGGATCTGGGGCCAACGTCCTGACTTTC.

This sequence joins TRBV5-8 and TRBJ1-2; D gene unclear. The V gene's germline CDR1 is SGHTS and CDR2 YDEGEE. Trimming removed 3 bases from V and 4 bases from J, with 7 bases in between. CDR3 length: 12 residues. CDR3 loop: CASSWSFYGYTF. The CDR3 nucleotides read TGTGCCAGCAGCTGGAGCTTCTATGGCTACACCTTC. Full variable domain (rest looked up from reference TRBV5-8 and TRBJ1-2): EAGVTQSPTHLIKTRGQQATLRCSPISGHTSVYWYQQALGLGLQFLLWYDEGEERNRGNFPPRFSGRQFPNYSSELNVNALELEDSALYLCASSWSFYGYTFGSGTRLTVV.

The chain has TRBV5-1 and TRBJ1-2; TRBD1 agrees at 9 bases. The length of the CDR3 is 15 residues. V lost 0 bases, J lost 8 bases, and 8 bases stayed unmatched. The germline V gene encodes CDR1 SGHRS and CDR2 YFSETQ. DNA of the CDR3: TGCGCCAGCAGCTTGGCACCGGGACAGGGTGGCGGCTACACCTTC. It translates to CASSLAPGQGGGYTF.

V gene TRBV11-2 combines with J gene TRBJ2-2; 10 bases agree with TRBD2. The CDR3 consists of 15 residues. Germline V CDR1 and CDR2: SGHAT, FQNNGV. V was pared by 6 bases and J by 4 bases, with 5 bases of the junction left unmatched. The CDR3 DNA reads TGTGCCAGCAGAGCGAGCGGGAGGGCCACCGGGGAGCTGTTTTTT. This gives the protein CASRASGRATGELFF.

This rearrangement joins TRBV28 to TRBJ1-1; D unresolved. The CDR3 has 14 residues. The germline V gene has CDR1 MDHEN and CDR2 SYDVKM. V dropped 7 bases and J dropped 1 base, with 13 bases sitting between them. In nucleotides, the CDR3 is TGTGCCAGCACCGGCGGCAGATCGAACACTGAAGCTTTCTTT. It encodes CASTGGRSNTEAFF.

J is TRBJ2-7 and V is TRBV18; unclear D gene. The CDR3 has 16 amino acids. Trimming left V 2 bases short and J 2 bases short, with 16 bases between. The germline V gene has CDR1 KGHSH and CDR2 LQKENI. CDR3 DNA sequence: TGTGCCAGCTCACCATTTTCCGGGTCCTCAGCCTACGAGCAGTACTTC. It yields the protein CASSPFSGSSAYEQYF.

As to this clone: The germline gene is not matched at one end of the junction; a read error may be the cause. The rearrangement joins TRBV6-2 or TRBV6-3 to TRBJ1-2; D is ambiguous. This CDR3 has 13 amino acids. Germline V lookup: CDR1 MNHEY, CDR2 SVGEGT. The CDR3 DNA sequence: TGTGCCAGCAGTTACGCGGGTAACCATGGCTACACCTTC. Amino acid sequence: CASSYAGNHGYTF.

This clone was detected only a few times. The chain is built from TRBV24-1 and TRBJ1-2; TRBD1 matches 10 bases. Germline loops: CDR1 KGHDR, CDR2 SFDVKD. V dropped 4 bases and J dropped 6; count of bases not matched to a gene: 13. The CDR3 extends over 17 amino acids. This CDR3 reads CATSDSLPGQGKNGYTF. The CDR3 DNA follows: TGTGCCACCAGTGACTCACTTCCGGGACAGGGGAAGAATGGCTACACCTTC.

The chain is built from TRBV3-1 (or the pseudogene TRBV3-2) and TRBJ1-1; possibly TRBD1 for D (5 bases). The V gene's germline CDR1 is LGHDT and CDR2 YNNKEL (reference sequence). V was clipped by 4 bases and J by 2 bases, with 14 bases between them. CDR3 length equals 15 residues. The CDR3, as DNA: TGTGCCAGCAGCCCTGTAGACAGTTATAACACTGAAGCTTTCTTT. Protein product: CASSPVDSYNTEAFF.

The chain joins TRBV12-3 or TRBV12-4 to TRBJ1-2; D gene unclear. CDR3 length equals 12 residues. The ends were cut back, 4 bases at V and 8 bases at J, with 11 bases in the middle. For the CDR3, the DNA is TGTGCCAGCAGTTCTCAGACGGGAGGCTACACCTTC. This gives the protein CASSSQTGGYTF.

The V call is TRBV6-5, the J call TRBJ2-1, with unresolved D. Germline V lookup: CDR1 MNHEY, CDR2 SVGAGI. The CDR3 runs 14 residues. The V gene lost 6 bases and the J gene lost 7 bases, with 16 bases spanning the gap. For the CDR3, the DNA is TGTGCCAGCAGCCTTGCTAGACTCCGAAATGAGCAGTTCTTC. It yields the protein CASSLARLRNEQFF.

A few counts support this clone. The chain couples TRBV20-1 to TRBJ2-7; 14 positions match TRBD2. V lost 3 bases, J lost 6 bases, and 1 base stayed unmatched. CDR1 and CDR2 (germline): DFQATT, SNEGSKA (reference sequence). This CDR3 is 13 amino acids long. CDR3 nucleotide sequence: TGCAGTGCTAGTGGGACTAGCGGGAGCGAGCAGTACTTC. This gives the protein CSASGTSGSEQYF.

The chain recombines TRBV10-3 with TRBJ1-6; 9 positions match TRBD1. V dropped 11 bases and J dropped 10; count of bases not matched to a gene: 6. Germline V CDR1 and CDR2: ENHRY, SYGVKD. There are 12 residues in the CDR3. DNA for the CDR3: TGTGCCGGAGGGGACAGGGTATCACCCCTCCACTTT. Its translation is CAGGDRVSPLHF.